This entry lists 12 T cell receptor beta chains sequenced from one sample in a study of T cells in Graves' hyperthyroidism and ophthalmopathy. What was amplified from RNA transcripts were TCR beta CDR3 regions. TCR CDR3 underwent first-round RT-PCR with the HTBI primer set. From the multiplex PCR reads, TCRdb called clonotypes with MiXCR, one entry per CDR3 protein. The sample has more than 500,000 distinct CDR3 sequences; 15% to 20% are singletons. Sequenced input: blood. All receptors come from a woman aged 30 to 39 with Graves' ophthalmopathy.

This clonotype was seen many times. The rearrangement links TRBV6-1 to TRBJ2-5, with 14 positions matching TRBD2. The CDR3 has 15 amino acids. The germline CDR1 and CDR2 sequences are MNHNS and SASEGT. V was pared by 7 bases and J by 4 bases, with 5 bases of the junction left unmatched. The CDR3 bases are TGTGCCAGCACAGGACTAGCGGGAGGAGCAGAGACCCAGTACTTC. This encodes CASTGLAGGAETQYF.

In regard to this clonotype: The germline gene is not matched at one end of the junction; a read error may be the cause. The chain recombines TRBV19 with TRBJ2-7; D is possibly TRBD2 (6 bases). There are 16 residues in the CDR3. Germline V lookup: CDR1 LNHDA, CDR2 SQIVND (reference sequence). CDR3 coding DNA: TGTGCCAGTAGCTTAGCGGTCGGAGCAGTGTTCGACGAGCGGTACTTC. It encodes CASSLAVGAVFDERYF.

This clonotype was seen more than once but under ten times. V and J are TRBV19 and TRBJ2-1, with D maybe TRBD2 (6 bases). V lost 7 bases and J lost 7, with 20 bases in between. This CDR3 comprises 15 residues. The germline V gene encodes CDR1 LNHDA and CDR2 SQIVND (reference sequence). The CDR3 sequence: CASTPPGLARNEQFF. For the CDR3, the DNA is TGTGCCAGTACTCCCCCCGGGCTAGCGAGGAATGAGCAGTTCTTC. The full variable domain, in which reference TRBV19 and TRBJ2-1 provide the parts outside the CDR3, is DGGITQSPKYLFRKEGQNVTLSCEQNLNHDAMYWYRQDPGQGLRLIYYSQIVNDFQKGDIAEGYSVSREKKESFPLTVTSAQKNPTAFYLCASTPPGLARNEQFFGPGTRLTVL.

The CDR3 DNA follows: TGTGCCAGCAGTTACACGGGATCTGGAAACACCATATATTTT. It is translated as CASSYTGSGNTIYF. The chain links TRBV27 to TRBJ1-3; D is undetermined. CDR3 length: 14 amino acids. V was clipped by 4 bases and J by 1 base, with 8 bases between them. The V gene's germline CDR1 is MNHEY and CDR2 SMNVEV (reference sequence).

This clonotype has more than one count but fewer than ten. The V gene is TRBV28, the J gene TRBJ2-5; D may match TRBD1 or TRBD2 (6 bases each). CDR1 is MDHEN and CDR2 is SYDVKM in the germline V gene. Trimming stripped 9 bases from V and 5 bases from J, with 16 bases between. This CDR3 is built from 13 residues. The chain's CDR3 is CASRLQGGETQYF. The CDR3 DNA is TGTGCCAGTCGCTTACAGGGAGGTGAGACCCAGTACTTC. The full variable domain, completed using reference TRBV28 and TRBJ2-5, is DVKVTQSSRYLVKRTGEKVFLECVQDMDHENMFWYRQDPGLGLRLIYFSYDVKMKEKGDIPEGYSVSREKKERFSLILESASTNQTSMYLCASRLQGGETQYFGPGTRLLVL.

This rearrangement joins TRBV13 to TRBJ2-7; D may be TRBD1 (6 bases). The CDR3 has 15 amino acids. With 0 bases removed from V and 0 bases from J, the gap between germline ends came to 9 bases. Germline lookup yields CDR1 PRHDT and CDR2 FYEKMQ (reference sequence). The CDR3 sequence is CASSLGRGGSYEQYF. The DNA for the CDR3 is TGTGCCAGCAGCTTAGGTAGAGGGGGCTCCTACGAGCAGTACTTC.

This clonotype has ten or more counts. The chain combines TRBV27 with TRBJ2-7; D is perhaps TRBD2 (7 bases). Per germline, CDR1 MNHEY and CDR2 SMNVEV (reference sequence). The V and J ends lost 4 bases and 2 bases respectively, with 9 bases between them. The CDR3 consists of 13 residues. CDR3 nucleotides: TGTGCCAGCAGTTCGGGGGGCCCCTACGAGCAGTACTTC. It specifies CASSSGGPYEQYF.

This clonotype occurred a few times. The CDR3 region has the DNA TGCGCCAGCAGCTTGCCGGGTTCGGAAGCTTTCTTT. It encodes CASSLPGSEAFF. The J gene is TRBJ1-1, the V gene TRBV5-1, with D unclear. Germline CDR1 reads SGHRS; CDR2 reads YFSETQ. This CDR3 comprises 12 residues. With 1 base removed from V and 8 bases from J, the gap between germline ends came to 9 bases.

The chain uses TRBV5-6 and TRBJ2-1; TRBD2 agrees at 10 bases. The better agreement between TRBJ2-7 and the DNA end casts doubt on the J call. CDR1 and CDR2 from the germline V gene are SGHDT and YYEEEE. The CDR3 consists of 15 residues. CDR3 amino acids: CASSLGLAGDNEQYF. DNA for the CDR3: TGTGCCAGCAGCTTGGGACTAGCGGGCGACAATGAGCAGTACTTC.

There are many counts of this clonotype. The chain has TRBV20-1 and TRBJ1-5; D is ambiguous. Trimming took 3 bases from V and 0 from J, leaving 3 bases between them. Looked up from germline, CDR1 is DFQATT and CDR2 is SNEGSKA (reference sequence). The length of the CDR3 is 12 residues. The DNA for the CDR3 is TGCAGTGCTAGCCCTAGCAATCAGCCCCAGCATTTT. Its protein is CSASPSNQPQHF.

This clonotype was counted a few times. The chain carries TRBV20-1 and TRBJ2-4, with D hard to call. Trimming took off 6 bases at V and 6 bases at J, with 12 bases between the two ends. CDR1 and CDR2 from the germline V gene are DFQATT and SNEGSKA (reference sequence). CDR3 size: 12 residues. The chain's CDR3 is CSAPWSVNIQYF. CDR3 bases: TGCAGTGCCCCATGGTCCGTAAACATTCAGTACTTC.

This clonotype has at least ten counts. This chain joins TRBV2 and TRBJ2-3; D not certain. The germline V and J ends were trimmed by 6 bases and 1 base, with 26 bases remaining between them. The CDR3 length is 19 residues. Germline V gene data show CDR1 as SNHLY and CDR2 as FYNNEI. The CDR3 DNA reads TGTGCCAGCAGCGCCCTACCTTCGGAGCGCTTGGTCGGCACAGATACGCAGTATTTT. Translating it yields CASSALPSERLVGTDTQYF.